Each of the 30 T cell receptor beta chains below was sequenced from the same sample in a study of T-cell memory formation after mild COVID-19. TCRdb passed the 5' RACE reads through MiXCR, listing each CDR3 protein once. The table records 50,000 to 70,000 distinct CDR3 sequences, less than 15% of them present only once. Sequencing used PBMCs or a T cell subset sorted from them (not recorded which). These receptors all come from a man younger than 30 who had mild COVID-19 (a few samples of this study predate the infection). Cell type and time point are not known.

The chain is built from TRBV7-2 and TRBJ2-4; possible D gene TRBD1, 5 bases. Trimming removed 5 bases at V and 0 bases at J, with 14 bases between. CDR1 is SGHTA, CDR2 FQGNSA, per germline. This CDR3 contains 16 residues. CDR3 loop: CASSPQGLLAKNIQYF. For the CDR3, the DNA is TGTGCCAGCAGCCCGCAGGGCCTTCTAGCCAAAAACATTCAGTACTTC.

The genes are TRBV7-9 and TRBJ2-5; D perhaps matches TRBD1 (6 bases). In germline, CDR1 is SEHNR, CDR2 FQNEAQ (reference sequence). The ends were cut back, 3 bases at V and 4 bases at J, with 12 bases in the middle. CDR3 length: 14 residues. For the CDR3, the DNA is TGTGCCAGCAGCTTCAGACAGGTTCCAGAGACCCAGTACTTC. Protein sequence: CASSFRQVPETQYF. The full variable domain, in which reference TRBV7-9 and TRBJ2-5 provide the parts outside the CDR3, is DTGVSQNPRHKITKRGQNVTFRCDPISEHNRLYWYRQTLGQGPEFLTYFQNEAQLEKSRLLSDRFSAERPKGSFSTLEIQRTEQGDSAMYLCASSFRQVPETQYFGPGTRLLVL.

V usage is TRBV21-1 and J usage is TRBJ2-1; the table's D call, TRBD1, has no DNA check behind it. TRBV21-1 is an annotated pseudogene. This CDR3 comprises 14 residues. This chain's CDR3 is CASRRRDTYNEQFF. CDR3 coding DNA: TGTGCCAGCAGAAGACGGGACACCTACAATGAGCAGTTCTTC.

The CDR3 DNA reads as TGTGCCAGCAGCCAATGGGCAGTCCACTCCTATAATTCACCCCTCCACTTT. Amino acids: CASSQWAVHSYNSPLHF. The chain uses TRBV3-1 and TRBJ1-6, with unresolved D. Germline CDR1 is LGHDT and CDR2 is YNNKEL (reference sequence). V lost 2 bases, J lost 0 bases, and 11 bases lay in between. The CDR3 is 17 residues long.

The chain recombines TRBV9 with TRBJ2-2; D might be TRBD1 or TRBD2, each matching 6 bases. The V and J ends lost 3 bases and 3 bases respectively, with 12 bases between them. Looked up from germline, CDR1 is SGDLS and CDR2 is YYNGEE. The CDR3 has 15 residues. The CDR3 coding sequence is TGTGCCAGCAGCGGAGGGGGACTTCACACCGGGGAGCTGTTTTTT. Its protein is CASSGGGLHTGELFF.

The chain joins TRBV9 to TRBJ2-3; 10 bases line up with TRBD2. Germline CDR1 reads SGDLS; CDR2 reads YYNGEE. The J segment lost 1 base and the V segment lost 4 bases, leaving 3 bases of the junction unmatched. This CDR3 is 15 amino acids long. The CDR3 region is CASSILAGGTDTQYF. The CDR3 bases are TGTGCCAGCAGCATTCTAGCGGGGGGCACAGATACGCAGTATTTT.

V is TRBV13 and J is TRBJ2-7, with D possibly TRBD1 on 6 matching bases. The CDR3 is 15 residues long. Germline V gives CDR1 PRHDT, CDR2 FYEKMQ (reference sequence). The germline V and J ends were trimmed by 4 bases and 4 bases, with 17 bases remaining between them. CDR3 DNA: TGTGCCAGCAGCTCCCGGGACACGTCTATTTACGAGCAGTACTTC. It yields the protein CASSSRDTSIYEQYF.

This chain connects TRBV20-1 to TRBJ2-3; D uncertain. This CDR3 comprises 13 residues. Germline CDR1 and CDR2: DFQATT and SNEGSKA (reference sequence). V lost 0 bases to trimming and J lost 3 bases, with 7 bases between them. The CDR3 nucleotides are TGCAGTGCTAGAGAGTCGCGGACAGATACGCAGTATTTT. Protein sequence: CSARESRTDTQYF.

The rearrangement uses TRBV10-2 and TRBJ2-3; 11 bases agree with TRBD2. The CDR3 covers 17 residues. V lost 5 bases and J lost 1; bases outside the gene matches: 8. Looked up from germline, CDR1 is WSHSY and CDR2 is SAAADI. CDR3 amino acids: CASSKLAGGLGTDTQYF. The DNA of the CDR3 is TGCGCCAGCAGTAAGCTAGCGGGGGGATTAGGCACAGATACGCAGTATTTT.

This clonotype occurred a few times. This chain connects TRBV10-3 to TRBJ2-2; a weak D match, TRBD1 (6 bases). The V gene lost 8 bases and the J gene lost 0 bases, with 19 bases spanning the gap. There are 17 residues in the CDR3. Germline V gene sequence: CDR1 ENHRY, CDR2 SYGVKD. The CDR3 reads CAISGSGVFANTGELFF. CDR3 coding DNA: TGTGCCATCTCTGGTTCAGGGGTGTTCGCGAACACCGGGGAGCTGTTTTTT.

CDR3 loop: CASSRGGTSGETQYF. DNA for the CDR3: TGTGCCAGCAGCAGGGGGGGGACTAGCGGGGAGACCCAGTACTTC. The chain is built from TRBV9 and TRBJ2-5; TRBD2 matches at 12 bases. This CDR3 has 15 amino acids. CDR1 and CDR2 from the germline V gene are SGDLS and YYNGEE. Germline trimming cut 4 bases from V and 5 bases from J; bases unmatched to any gene: 6.

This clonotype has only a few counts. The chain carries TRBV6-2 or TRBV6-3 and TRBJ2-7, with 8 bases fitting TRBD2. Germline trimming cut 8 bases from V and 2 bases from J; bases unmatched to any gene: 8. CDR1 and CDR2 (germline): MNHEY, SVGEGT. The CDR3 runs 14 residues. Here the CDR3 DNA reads TGTGCCAGCTCCGGGGGGGCAAACACCTACGAGCAGTACTTC. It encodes CASSGGANTYEQYF.

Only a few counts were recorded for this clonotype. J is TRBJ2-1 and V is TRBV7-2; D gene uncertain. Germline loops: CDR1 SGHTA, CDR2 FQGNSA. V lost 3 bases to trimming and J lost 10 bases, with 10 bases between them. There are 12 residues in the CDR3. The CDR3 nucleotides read TGTGCCAGCAGCTTCGGTTTTCGAGAGCAGTTCTTC. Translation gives CASSFGFREQFF.

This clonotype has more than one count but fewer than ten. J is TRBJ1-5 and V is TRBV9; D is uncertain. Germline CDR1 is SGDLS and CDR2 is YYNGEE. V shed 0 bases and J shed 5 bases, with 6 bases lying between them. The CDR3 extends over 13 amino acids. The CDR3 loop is CASSVGVDQPQHF. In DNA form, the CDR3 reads TGTGCCAGCAGCGTAGGGGTGGATCAGCCCCAGCATTTT.

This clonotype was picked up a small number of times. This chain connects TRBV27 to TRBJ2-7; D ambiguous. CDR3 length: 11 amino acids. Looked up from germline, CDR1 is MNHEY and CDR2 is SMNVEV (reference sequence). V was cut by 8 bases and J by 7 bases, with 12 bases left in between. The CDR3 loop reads CASEPTSEQYV. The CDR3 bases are TGTGCCAGCGAGCCAACGAGTGAGCAGTACGTC.

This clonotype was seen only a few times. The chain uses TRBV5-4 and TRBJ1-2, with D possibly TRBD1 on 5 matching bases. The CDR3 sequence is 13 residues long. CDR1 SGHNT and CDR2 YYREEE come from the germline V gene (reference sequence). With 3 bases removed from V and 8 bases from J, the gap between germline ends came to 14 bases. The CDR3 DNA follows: TGTGCCAGCAGCTCGCAACAGGAGAGCGGCTACACCTTC. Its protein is CASSSQQESGYTF.

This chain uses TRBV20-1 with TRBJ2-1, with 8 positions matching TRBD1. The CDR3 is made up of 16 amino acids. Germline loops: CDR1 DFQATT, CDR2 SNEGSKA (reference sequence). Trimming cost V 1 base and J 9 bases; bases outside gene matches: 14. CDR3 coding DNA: TGCAGTGCTAGAGGTGCTGCTCGGACAGGGCAGATTGAGCAGTTCTTC. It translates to CSARGAARTGQIEQFF.

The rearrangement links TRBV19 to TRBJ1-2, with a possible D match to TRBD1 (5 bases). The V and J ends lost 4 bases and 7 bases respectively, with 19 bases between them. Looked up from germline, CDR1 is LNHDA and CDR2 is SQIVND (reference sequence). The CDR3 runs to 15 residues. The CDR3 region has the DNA TGTGCCAGTAGTACCGATTTGACAGTCTCTAGTGGCTACACCTTC. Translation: CASSTDLTVSSGYTF.

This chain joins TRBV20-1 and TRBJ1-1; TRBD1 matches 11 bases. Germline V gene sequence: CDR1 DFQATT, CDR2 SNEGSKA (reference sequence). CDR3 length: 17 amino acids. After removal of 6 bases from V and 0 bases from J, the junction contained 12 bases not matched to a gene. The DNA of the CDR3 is TGCAGTGCGGACAGGGGGCGCGGGGGTACCATGAACACTGAAGCTTTCTTT. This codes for CSADRGRGGTMNTEAFF.

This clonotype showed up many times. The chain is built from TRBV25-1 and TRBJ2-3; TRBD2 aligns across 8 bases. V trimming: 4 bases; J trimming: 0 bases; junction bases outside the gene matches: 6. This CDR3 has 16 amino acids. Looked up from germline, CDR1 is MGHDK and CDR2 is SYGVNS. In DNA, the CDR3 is TGTGCCAGCAGTGTGCCGACTAGCGATAGCACAGATACGCAGTATTTT. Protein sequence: CASSVPTSDSTDTQYF. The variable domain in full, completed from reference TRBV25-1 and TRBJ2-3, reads EADIYQTPRYLVIGTGKKITLECSQTMGHDKMYWYQQDPGMELHLIHYSYGVNSTEKGDLSSESTVSRIRTEHFPLTLESARPSHTSQYLCASSVPTSDSTDTQYFGPGTRLTVL.

For the CDR3, the DNA is TGTGCCACCAGTGATGCGGCCAGGGGAGAGTATGGCTACACCTTC. Protein product: CATSDAARGEYGYTF. The V and J genes are TRBV24-1 and TRBJ1-2; weak D call: TRBD1 (6 bases). In germline, CDR1 is KGHDR, CDR2 SFDVKD. V gave up 3 bases and J gave up 5 bases, with 15 bases separating them. CDR3 length: 15 amino acids.

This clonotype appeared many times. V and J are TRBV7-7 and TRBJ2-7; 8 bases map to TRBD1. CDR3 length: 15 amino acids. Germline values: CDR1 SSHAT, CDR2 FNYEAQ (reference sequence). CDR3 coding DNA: TGTGCTAGCAGAAATACAGGGGGTAGCTCCTACGAGCAGTACGTC. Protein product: CASRNTGGSSYEQYV.

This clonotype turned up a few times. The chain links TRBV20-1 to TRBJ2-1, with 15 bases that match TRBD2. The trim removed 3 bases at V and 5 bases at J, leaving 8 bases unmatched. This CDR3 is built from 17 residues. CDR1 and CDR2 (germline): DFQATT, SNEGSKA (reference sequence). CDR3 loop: CSASGLAGGRLDNEQFF. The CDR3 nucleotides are TGCAGTGCTAGTGGACTAGCGGGGGGGCGTTTAGACAATGAGCAGTTCTTC.

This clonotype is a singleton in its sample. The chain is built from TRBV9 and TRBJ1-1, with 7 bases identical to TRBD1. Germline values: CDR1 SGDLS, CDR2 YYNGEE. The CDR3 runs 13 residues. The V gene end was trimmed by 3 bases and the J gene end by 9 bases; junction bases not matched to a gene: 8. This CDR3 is CASSARTGGKAFF. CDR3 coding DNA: TGTGCCAGCAGCGCCCGGACAGGAGGAAAAGCTTTCTTT.

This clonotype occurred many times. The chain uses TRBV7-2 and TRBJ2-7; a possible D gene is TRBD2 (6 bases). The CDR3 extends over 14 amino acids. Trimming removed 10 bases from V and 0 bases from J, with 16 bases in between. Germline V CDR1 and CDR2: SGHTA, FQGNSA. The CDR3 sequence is CATQARGSSYEQYF. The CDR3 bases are TGTGCCACCCAAGCTCGGGGGAGCTCCTACGAGCAGTACTTC.

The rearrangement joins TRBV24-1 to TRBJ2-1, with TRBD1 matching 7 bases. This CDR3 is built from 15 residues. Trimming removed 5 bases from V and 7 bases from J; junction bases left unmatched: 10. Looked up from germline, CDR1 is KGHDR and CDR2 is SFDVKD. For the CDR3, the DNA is TGTGCCACCAGTGGTCCGACAGGGTTGGGGAATGAGCAGTTCTTC. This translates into CATSGPTGLGNEQFF.

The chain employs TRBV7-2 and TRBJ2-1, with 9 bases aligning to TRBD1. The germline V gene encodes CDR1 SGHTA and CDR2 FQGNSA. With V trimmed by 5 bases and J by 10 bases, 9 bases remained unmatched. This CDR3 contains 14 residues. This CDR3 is CASSRWRTGVEQFF. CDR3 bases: TGTGCCAGCAGCCGCTGGCGGACAGGGGTGGAGCAGTTCTTC.

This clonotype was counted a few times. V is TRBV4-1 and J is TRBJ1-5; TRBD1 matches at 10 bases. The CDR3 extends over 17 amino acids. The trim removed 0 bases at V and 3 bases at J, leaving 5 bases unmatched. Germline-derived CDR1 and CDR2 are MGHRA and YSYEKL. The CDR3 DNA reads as TGCGCCAGCAGCCAAGATCCGGGACAGGGGACCAATCAGCCCCAGCATTTT. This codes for CASSQDPGQGTNQPQHF.

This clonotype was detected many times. Here the CDR3 reads CSVDVETTDTQYF. The CDR3 coding sequence is TGCAGCGTTGATGTCGAGACAACAGATACGCAGTATTTT. The chain combines TRBV29-1 with TRBJ2-3; D gene unclear. Germline CDR1 is SQVTM and CDR2 is ANQGSEA. The CDR3 consists of 13 residues. V was shortened by 3 bases and J by 3 bases, with 10 bases between the two germline ends.

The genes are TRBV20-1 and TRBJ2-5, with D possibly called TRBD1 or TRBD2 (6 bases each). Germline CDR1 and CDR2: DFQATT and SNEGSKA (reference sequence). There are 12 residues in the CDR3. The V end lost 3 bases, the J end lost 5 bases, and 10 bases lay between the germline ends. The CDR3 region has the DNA TGCAGTGCTAGGCAGGGGAGGGAGACCCAGTACTTC. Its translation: CSARQGRETQYF.